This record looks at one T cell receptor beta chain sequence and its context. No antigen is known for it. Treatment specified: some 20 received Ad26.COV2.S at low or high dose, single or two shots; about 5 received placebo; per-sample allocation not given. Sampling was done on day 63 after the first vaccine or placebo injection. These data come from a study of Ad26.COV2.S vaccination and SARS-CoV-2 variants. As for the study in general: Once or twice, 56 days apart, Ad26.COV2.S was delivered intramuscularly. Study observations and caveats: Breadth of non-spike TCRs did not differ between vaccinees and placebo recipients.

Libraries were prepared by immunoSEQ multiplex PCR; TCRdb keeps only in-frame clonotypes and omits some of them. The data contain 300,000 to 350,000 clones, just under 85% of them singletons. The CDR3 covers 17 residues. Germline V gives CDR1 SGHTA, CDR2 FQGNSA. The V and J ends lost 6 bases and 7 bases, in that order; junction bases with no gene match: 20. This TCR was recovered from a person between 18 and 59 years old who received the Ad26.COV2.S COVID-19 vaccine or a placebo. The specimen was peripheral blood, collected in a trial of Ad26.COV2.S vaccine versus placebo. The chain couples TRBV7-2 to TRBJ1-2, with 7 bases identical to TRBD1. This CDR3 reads CASRLYGSVTGAGGYTF. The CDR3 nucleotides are TGTGCCAGCAGGTTGTATGGCTCTGTAACAGGGGCCGGTGGCTACACCTTC. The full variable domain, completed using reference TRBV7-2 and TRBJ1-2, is GAGVSQSPSNKVTEKGKDVELRCDPISGHTALYWYRQSLGQGLEFLIYFQGNSAPDKSGLPSDRFSAERTGGSVSTLTIQRTQQEDSAVYLCASRLYGSVTGAGGYTFGSGTRLTVV.